This T cell receptor (beta chain) appears in the sequencing data of a study of T cell responses to AZD1222 COVID-19 vaccine. The protocol was immunoSEQ multiplex PCR, while the TCRdb copy is restricted to in-frame clones and leaves out a portion. The sample contains under 150,000 clones, 85% to 95% of which appear only once. Trimming left V 10 bases short and J 5 bases short, with 11 bases between. The germline CDR1 and CDR2 sequences are ENHRY and SYGVKD. CDR3 size: 11 residues. The rearrangement joins TRBV10-3 to TRBJ1-1; D is unclear. The specimen comprised peripheral blood, sampled on day 0 of AZD1222 vaccination. The TCR comes from an adult in good health. CDR3 residues: CATVGGTEAFF. For the CDR3, the DNA is TGTGCCACCGTAGGAGGAACTGAAGCTTTCTTT.